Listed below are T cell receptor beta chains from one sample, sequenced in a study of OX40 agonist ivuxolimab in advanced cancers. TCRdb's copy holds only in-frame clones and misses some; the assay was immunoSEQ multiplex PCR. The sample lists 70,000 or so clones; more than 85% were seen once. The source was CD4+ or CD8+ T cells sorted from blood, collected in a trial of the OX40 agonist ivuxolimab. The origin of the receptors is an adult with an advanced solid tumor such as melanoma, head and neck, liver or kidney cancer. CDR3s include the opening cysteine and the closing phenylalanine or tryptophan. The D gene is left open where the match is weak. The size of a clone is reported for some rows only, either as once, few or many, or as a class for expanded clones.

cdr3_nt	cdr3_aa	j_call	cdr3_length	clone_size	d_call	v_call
TGTGCCAGCAGTGACAGCGGGAGGGCCACCAATGAGCAGTTCTTC	CASSDSGRATNEQFF	TRBJ2-1	15	-	TRBD2	TRBV2
TGTGCCACCAGCAGAGCTAGCGGGAGGGGGGCAGATACGCAGTATTTT	CATSRASGRGADTQYF	TRBJ2-3	16	-	TRBD2	TRBV15
TGTGCTAGTACATTGGAGGGATTGAGCAATCAGCCCCAGCATTTT	CASTLEGLSNQPQHF	TRBJ1-5	15	-	-	TRBV12-5
TGTGCCAGCAGCTTGGAGGCGGGAGGGGACAATGAGCAGTTCTTC	CASSLEAGGDNEQFF	TRBJ2-1	15	-	TRBD2	TRBV5-4
TGTGCCAGCAGTGAAGCGCGGGGTTTGGGCAATCAGCCCCAGCATTTT	CASSEARGLGNQPQHF	TRBJ1-5	16	-	-	TRBV2
TGTGCCAGCAGCCGCGGGGGGCCCACTGAAGCTTTCTTT	CASSRGGPTEAFF	TRBJ1-1	13	-	-	TRBV6-4
TGCGCCAGCGGCTTGGCTATGGGGCATGGCTACACCTTC	CASGLAMGHGYTF	TRBJ1-2	13	-	-	TRBV5-1
TGTGCCAGCAGTTTACTTAGGGGAGCAGCTTTCTTT	CASSLLRGAAFF	TRBJ1-1	12	once	-	TRBV28
TGTGCCAGCAGCGCCGGAGCCAAAAACATTCAGTACTTC	CASSAGAKNIQYF	TRBJ2-4	13	-	-	TRBV9
TGTGCCAGCAGCCCTCGTCGGACAGGATCAAGCTCCTACGAGCAGTACTTC	CASSPRRTGSSSYEQYF	TRBJ2-7	17	-	TRBD1	TRBV7-2
TGTGCCAGTAGTATAGGAGGGATTCGTAATGAAAAACTGTTTTTT	CASSIGGIRNEKLFF	TRBJ1-4	15	-	-	TRBV19
TGTGCCAGCAGTTACGGGTCGGCCTCCTACAATGAGCAGTTCTTC	CASSYGSASYNEQFF	TRBJ2-1	15	-	-	TRBV6-5
TGTGCCAGCAGCCAAGGAAAACGCACGGGGGCAGATACGCAGTATTTT	CASSQGKRTGADTQYF	TRBJ2-3	16	-	-	TRBV14
TGTGCCAGCTCAATGACCCCCGGGACCTACGAGCAGTACTTC	CASSMTPGTYEQYF	TRBJ2-7	14	-	-	TRBV18
TGTGCCAGCAGCTATCCGAGCTCCTACGAGCAGTACTTC	CASSYPSSYEQYF	TRBJ2-7	13	-	-	TRBV5-8
TGTGCCAGCAGCTTAGTCAGGCAAGCTTTCTTT	CASSLVRQAFF	TRBJ1-1	11	-	-	TRBV7-2
TGTGCCAGCAGTGAAGCGGGAGGGCTAGTTGGTGAGCAGTTCTTC	CASSEAGGLVGEQFF	TRBJ2-1	15	-	TRBD2	TRBV6-1
TGTGCCAGCAGCGTAACAGGGACCGGAGCTTTCTTT	CASSVTGTGAFF	TRBJ1-1	12	-	-	TRBV11-2
TGCGCCAGCAGGTCGGCAACTAACTATGGCTACACCTTC	CASRSATNYGYTF	TRBJ1-2	13	-	-	TRBV5-1
TGTGCCAGCAGCGTAGCTACTTATAATTCACCCCTCCACTTT	CASSVATYNSPLHF	TRBJ1-6	14	-	-	TRBV9
TGTGCCAGCAGCTTAGGGTCGGATAGCTCCTACGAGCAGTACTTC	CASSLGSDSSYEQYF	TRBJ2-7	15	few	-	TRBV7-6
TGTGCCAGCAGCCTTAGGGGAGGGATAGCGGGGAGCCCTGAGCAGTTCTTC	CASSLRGGIAGSPEQFF	TRBJ2-1	17	-	TRBD2	TRBV7-6
TGTGCCAGACCTACGGGCGAAATTCAGCCCCAGCATTTT	CARPTGEIQPQHF	TRBJ1-5	13	few	-	TRBV6-9
TGTGCCAGCAGCGTAGGAGTTGGGGAAAAACTGTTTTTT	CASSVGVGEKLFF	TRBJ1-4	13	-	-	TRBV9
TGTGCCAGCAGTGATCTGGGCCTCGTAGGAAACACCATATATTTT	CASSDLGLVGNTIYF	TRBJ1-3	15	-	-	TRBV2
TGTGCCACCAGCAACTTGGACAGGGTGGATCAGCCCCAGCATTTT	CATSNLDRVDQPQHF	TRBJ1-5	15	-	TRBD1	TRBV15
TGCGCCAGCAGCCAAGTGACACGGGGCACCGGGGAGCTGTTTTTT	CASSQVTRGTGELFF	TRBJ2-2	15	once	-	TRBV4-1
TGCAGCGTTGTGGTCCCGAACTACGAGCAGTACTTC	CSVVVPNYEQYF	TRBJ2-7	12	-	-	TRBV29-1
TGTGCCAGCAGCCGAGGGGACAGGAGACCCCTCCACTTT	CASSRGDRRPLHF	TRBJ1-6	13	-	TRBD1	TRBV14
TGTGCCAGCAGCCAAGGAAACACTGAAGCTTTCTTT	CASSQGNTEAFF	TRBJ1-1	12	-	-	TRBV14
TGTGCCAGCTCCGATCCCGGCAGCTCCTACGAGCAGTACTTC	CASSDPGSSYEQYF	TRBJ2-7	14	-	-	TRBV6-5
TGTGCCAGCAAGTCGGGCGGGAGGGACTGGGAGCAGTACTTC	CASKSGGRDWEQYF	TRBJ2-7	14	-	TRBD2	TRBV27
TGTGCCAGCGAGGGTCGGGGGGACACTGAAGCTTTCTTT	CASEGRGDTEAFF	TRBJ1-1	13	once	-	TRBV19
TGTGCCAGCAGCTTCGGAGCTCAAGAGACCCAGTACTTC	CASSFGAQETQYF	TRBJ2-5	13	-	-	TRBV11-2
TGTGCCTGGACTCTAGGGACAAGCAATCAGCCCCAGCATTTT	CAWTLGTSNQPQHF	TRBJ1-5	14	few	-	TRBV30
TGTGCCAGCAGCGTAGTGCGCCAGAAGAACACTGAAGCTTTCTTT	CASSVVRQKNTEAFF	TRBJ1-1	15	-	-	TRBV9
TGTGCCAGCAGCCATCCGCGGGACAGTTACTACAATGAGCAGTTCTTC	CASSHPRDSYYNEQFF	TRBJ2-1	16	-	-	TRBV14
TGTGCCAGCAGTTTCCGCAGGGGAGTCGCTGAAGCTTTCTTT	CASSFRRGVAEAFF	TRBJ1-1	14	-	-	TRBV28
TGTGCCAGCGGCGTAGAGGATTGGGCGGGACAGCGTACCTACAATGAGCAGTTCTTC	CASGVEDWAGQRTYNEQFF	TRBJ2-1	19	-	-	TRBV9
TGTGCCAGTAGTATTGAGGACCGGCCCTACAATGAGCAGTTCTTC	CASSIEDRPYNEQFF	TRBJ2-1	15	-	-	TRBV19
TGTGCCAGCAGTGAAGTTGTCAGCGACTCCTACGAGCAGTACTTC	CASSEVVSDSYEQYF	TRBJ2-7	15	-	-	TRBV6-1
TGCGCCAGCAGCTCCGGCCCGGGACAGGGGAATTCACCCCTCCACTTT	CASSSGPGQGNSPLHF	TRBJ1-6	16	-	TRBD1	TRBV5-1
TGTGCCAGCAGTTACGGACAGTTTGATGAAAAACTGTTTTTT	CASSYGQFDEKLFF	TRBJ1-4	14	-	-	TRBV6-5
TGTGCCAGCACTGGGGCTAGCGGGAGGCTACAAGAGACCCAGTACTTC	CASTGASGRLQETQYF	TRBJ2-5	16	-	TRBD2	TRBV2
TGCGCCAGCAGCTTGTTCGGGACCGTGAACACCGGGGAGCTGTTTTTT	CASSLFGTVNTGELFF	TRBJ2-2	16	-	-	TRBV5-1
TGCAGCGCCGCACTAGCGGGCACAGATACGCAGTATTTT	CSAALAGTDTQYF	TRBJ2-3	13	-	TRBD2	TRBV29-1
TGTGCCAGCAGTTTAAGTACAGGGACTGGAAACACCATATATTTT	CASSLSTGTGNTIYF	TRBJ1-3	15	-	-	TRBV28
TGTGCCACCAAGGGACAGGGGGGGGTTTGGACTGAAGCTTTCTTT	CATKGQGGVWTEAFF	TRBJ1-1	15	-	TRBD1	TRBV19
TGTGCCAGCAGCGTTAGCGGGAGGGCGGGCACCGGGGAGCTGTTTTTT	CASSVSGRAGTGELFF	TRBJ2-2	16	-	TRBD2	TRBV9
TGTGCCAGCAGTGGAAGTAGGGGGCGGAAAGTTTTTGTTGAAAAACTGTTTTTT	CASSGSRGRKVFVEKLFF	TRBJ1-4	18	-	TRBD1	TRBV6-1